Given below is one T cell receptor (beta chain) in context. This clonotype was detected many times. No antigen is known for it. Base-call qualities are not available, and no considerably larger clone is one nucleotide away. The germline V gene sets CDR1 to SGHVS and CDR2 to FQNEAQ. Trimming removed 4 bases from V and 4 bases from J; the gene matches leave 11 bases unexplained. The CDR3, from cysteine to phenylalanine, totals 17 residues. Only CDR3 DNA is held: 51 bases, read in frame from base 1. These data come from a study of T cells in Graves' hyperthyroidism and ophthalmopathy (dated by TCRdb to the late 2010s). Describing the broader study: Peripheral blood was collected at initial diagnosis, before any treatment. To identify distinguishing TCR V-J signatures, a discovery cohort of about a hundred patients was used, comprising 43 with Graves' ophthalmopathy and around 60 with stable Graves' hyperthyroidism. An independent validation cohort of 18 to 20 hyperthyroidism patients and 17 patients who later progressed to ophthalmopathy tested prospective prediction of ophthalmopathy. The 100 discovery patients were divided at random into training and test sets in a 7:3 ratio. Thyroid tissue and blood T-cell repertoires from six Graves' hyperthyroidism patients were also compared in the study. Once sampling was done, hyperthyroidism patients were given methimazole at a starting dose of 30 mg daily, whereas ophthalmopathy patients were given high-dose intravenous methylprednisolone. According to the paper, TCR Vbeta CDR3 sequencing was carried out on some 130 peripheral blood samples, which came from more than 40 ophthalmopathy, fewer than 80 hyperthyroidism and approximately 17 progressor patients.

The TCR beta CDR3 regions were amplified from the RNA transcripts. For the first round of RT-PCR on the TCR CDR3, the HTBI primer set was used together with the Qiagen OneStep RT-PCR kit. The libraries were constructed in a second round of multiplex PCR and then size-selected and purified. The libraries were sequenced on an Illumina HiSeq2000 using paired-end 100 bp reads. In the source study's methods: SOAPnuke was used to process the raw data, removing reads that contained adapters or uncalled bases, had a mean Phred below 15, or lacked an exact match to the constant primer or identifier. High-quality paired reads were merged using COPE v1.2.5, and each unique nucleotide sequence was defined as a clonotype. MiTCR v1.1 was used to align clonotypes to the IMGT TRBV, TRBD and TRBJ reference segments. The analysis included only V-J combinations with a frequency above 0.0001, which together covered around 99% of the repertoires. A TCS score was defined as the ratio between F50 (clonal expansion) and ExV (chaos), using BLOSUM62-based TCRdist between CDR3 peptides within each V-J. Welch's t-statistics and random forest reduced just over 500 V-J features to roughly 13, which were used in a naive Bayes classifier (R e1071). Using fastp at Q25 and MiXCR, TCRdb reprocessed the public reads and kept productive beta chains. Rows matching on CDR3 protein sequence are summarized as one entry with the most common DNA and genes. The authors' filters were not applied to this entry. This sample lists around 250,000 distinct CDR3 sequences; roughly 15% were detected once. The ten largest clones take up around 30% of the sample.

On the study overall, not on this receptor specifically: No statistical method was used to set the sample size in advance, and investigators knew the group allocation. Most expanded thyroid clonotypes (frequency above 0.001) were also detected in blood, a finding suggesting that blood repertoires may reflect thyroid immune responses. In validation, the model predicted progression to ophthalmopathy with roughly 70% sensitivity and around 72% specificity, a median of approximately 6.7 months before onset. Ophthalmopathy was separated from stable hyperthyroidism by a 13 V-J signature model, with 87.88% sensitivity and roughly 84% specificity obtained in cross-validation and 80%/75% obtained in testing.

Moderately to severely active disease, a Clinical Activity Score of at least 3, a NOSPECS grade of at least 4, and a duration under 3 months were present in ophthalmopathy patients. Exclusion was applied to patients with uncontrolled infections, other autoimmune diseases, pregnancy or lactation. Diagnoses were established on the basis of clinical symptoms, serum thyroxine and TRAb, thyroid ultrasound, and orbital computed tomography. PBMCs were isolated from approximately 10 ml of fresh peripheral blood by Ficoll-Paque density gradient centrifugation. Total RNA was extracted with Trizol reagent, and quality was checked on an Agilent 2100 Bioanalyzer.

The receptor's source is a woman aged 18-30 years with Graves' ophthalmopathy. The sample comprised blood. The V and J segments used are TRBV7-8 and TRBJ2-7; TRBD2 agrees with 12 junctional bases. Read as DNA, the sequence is TGTGCCAGCAGCTCTAGGCGGACTAGCGGGGCCCGTTACGAGCAGTACTTC. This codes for CASSSRRTSGARYEQYF.